What follows are 15 T cell receptor beta chains derived from one specimen sequenced in a study of T cells in Graves' hyperthyroidism and ophthalmopathy (dated by TCRdb to the late 2010s). Library preparation used multiplex PCR. This sample was sequenced with an Illumina HiSeq 2000. The TCR beta CDR3 regions were amplified from the RNA transcripts. The first round of RT-PCR for the TCR CDR3 was performed with the HTBI primer set and the Qiagen OneStep RT-PCR kit. The public reads were reprocessed in TCRdb via fastp at Q25 and MiXCR, keeping in-frame beta chains. Rows with a matching CDR3 protein are joined into one entry that keeps the most common DNA and genes. A total of 550,000 to 800,000 distinct CDR3 sequences appear in this sample, 16% of them only once. The biggest ten clones account for over 7.5% of the sample. Source material: blood. These receptors originate from a young man with Graves' hyperthyroidism.

This clonotype was seen repeatedly, ten times or more. The DNA of the CDR3 is TGCAGTGCCCCGGGACTAGCGGGAGGGCCCAGTCGGGATGAGCAGTTCTTC. Its protein is CSAPGLAGGPSRDEQFF. This chain uses TRBV20-1 with TRBJ2-1; 16 bases line up with TRBD2. V lost 6 bases, J lost 8 bases, and 13 bases stayed unmatched. The V gene's germline CDR1 is DFQATT and CDR2 SNEGSKA (reference sequence). The CDR3 runs to 17 residues.

This CDR3 reads CASSVGGREYEQYF. CDR3 nucleotides: TGTGCCAGCAGCGTAGGAGGGAGAGAGTACGAGCAGTACTTC. The chain joins TRBV9 to TRBJ2-7; maybe TRBD2 (5 bases). V shed 0 bases and J shed 4 bases, with 11 bases lying between them. Germline V gene lookup returns CDR1 SGDLS and CDR2 YYNGEE. The CDR3 contains 14 residues. Full variable domain (missing parts from reference TRBV9 and TRBJ2-7): DSGVTQTPKHLITATGQRVTLRCSPRSGDLSVYWYQQSLDQGLQFLIQYYNGEERAKGNILERFSAQQFPDLHSELNLSSLELGDSALYFCASSVGGREYEQYFGPGTRLTVT.

At least ten counts were recorded for this clonotype. V usage is TRBV20-1 and J usage is TRBJ2-3; 9 nucleotides line up with TRBD2. Germline assignment: CDR1 DFQATT and CDR2 SNEGSKA (reference sequence). The CDR3 covers 14 residues. The V gene end was trimmed by 1 base and the J gene end by 1 base; junction bases not matched to a gene: 0. DNA for the CDR3: TGCAGTGCTAGAGGCGGGAGGGGCACAGATACGCAGTATTTT. Protein: CSARGGRGTDTQYF.

This clonotype showed up just a few times. The chain links TRBV7-2 to TRBJ2-5; D unclear. Trimming removed 2 bases at V and 5 bases at J, with 15 bases between. From germline, CDR1 is SGHTA and CDR2 FQGNSA. This CDR3 is built from 15 residues. DNA for the CDR3: TGTGCCAGCAGCTTACCCCCGACTGTAAAGGAGACCCAGTACTTC. Amino acid sequence: CASSLPPTVKETQYF.

The sample holds many counts of this clonotype. The chain is built from TRBV28 and TRBJ2-3; no definite D call. CDR3 size: 11 residues. V was cut by 2 bases and J by 8 bases, with 5 bases left in between. Germline loops: CDR1 MDHEN, CDR2 SYDVKM. The CDR3 DNA reads as TGTGCCAGCAGTTTAGTAGTTACGCAGTATTTT. Its protein product is CASSLVVTQYF.

This clonotype was seen ten or more times. This rearrangement joins TRBV12-3 or TRBV12-4 to TRBJ2-7; 8 bases line up with TRBD1. The J segment lost 7 bases and the V segment lost 0 bases, leaving 14 bases of the junction unmatched. CDR3 length equals 17 residues. CDR3 protein: CASSLAGIGTGLWEQYF. The DNA of the CDR3 is TGTGCCAGCAGTTTAGCGGGGATCGGGACAGGTCTATGGGAGCAGTACTTC.

This clonotype was counted a few times. This chain uses TRBV24-1 with TRBJ1-2; the D is unclear. This CDR3 spans 15 amino acids. CDR1 is KGHDR and CDR2 is SFDVKD in the germline V gene. Trimming stripped 2 bases from V and 9 bases from J, with 18 bases between. In nucleotides, the CDR3 is TGTGCCACCAGTGATTCCTCGGGAGGCCGCTTGAGCTACACCTTC. It yields the protein CATSDSSGGRLSYTF.

The chain combines TRBV2 with TRBJ2-5, with a possible D match to TRBD1 (6 bases). V lost 10 bases and J 5 bases, leaving 20 bases between the germline ends. The germline gives CDR1 SNHLY, CDR2 FYNNEI. The CDR3 is 14 residues long. The CDR3 DNA follows: TGTGCCACCCAGATCAGGGGCATTTTGGAGACCCAGTACTTC. This translates into CATQIRGILETQYF.

This clonotype was counted at least ten times. This chain links TRBV12-3 or TRBV12-4 with TRBJ2-5; the D is unclear. Trimming took off 6 bases at V and 3 bases at J, with 8 bases between the two ends. CDR3 length: 12 amino acids. The CDR3 spells CASSQPKETQYF. The CDR3 nucleotides read TGTGCCAGCAGCCAACCCAAAGAGACCCAGTACTTC.

V usage is TRBV27 and J usage is TRBJ1-6; 8 bases map to TRBD1. CDR1 is MNHEY, CDR2 SMNVEV, per germline (reference sequence). The CDR3 is made up of 15 amino acids. J lost 6 bases, V lost 7 bases, and 8 bases had no gene match. CDR3 amino acids: CASTRRQGANSPLHF. CDR3 nucleotides: TGTGCCAGCACCCGCCGGCAGGGGGCTAATTCACCCCTCCACTTT.

This clonotype appeared many times. The chain couples TRBV7-2 to TRBJ2-3, with TRBD2 as a possible D gene (5 bases). Trimming took 6 bases from V and 4 from J, leaving 11 bases between them. The CDR3 length is 13 residues. Germline V gives CDR1 SGHTA, CDR2 FQGNSA. The CDR3 spells CASSLRGADTQYF. Here the CDR3 DNA reads TGTGCCAGCAGTTTACGGGGAGCAGATACGCAGTATTTT.

Details on this clonotype: This sequence may be a read error, since a much larger clone differs from it by one base. This sequence joins TRBV6-1 and TRBJ2-1, with 9 positions matching TRBD2. This CDR3 has 16 residues. CDR1 is MNHNS, CDR2 SASEGT, per germline. After removal of 6 bases from V and 10 bases from J, the junction contained 16 bases not matched to a gene. CDR3 sequence (DNA): TGTGCCAGCAGAGAACACAAAGCGGGGGGAGGCGGCGAGCAGTTCTTC. Protein sequence: CASREHKAGGGGEQFF.

CDR3 sequence reads: CASRPRGSGTEAFF. The CDR3 bases are TGTGCCAGTAGACCGAGGGGGTCGGGCACTGAAGCTTTCTTT. This chain links TRBV19 with TRBJ1-1; TRBD1 might be the D (6 bases). The CDR3 loop spans 14 amino acids. V was pared by 6 bases and J by 4 bases, with 15 bases between. The V gene's germline CDR1 is LNHDA and CDR2 SQIVND (reference sequence).

CDR3 nucleotides: TGTGCCACCAGCCGAAGAGGCGGAGAAGAGACCCAGTACTTC. This codes for CATSRRGGEETQYF. The chain has TRBV15 and TRBJ2-5; D gene ambiguous. CDR1 and CDR2 (germline): LNHNV, YYDKDF (reference sequence). V was pared by 5 bases and J by 3 bases, with 13 bases between. The CDR3 has 14 amino acids.

The genes are TRBV24-1 and TRBJ2-6; TRBD1 aligns across 7 bases. Per germline, CDR1 KGHDR and CDR2 SFDVKD. V gave up 3 bases and J gave up 4 bases; unmatched junction bases: 5. CDR3 length: 16 residues. CDR3 region: CATSDRQGAGANVLTF. The CDR3 nucleotides are TGTGCCACCAGTGATCGACAGGGAGCCGGGGCCAACGTCCTGACTTTC.